The present T cell receptor beta chain was sequenced within a study of shared clonotypes between healthy human individuals. Study information: Donor ages ranged 18 to 49 years: a couple of women, a few men. The study, taken as a whole, reports: With few donors, the genetic and exposure-history diversity represented was limited.

The method was immunoSEQ multiplex PCR; TCRdb's version includes in-frame clones alone and lacks a portion of them. The data contain approximately 500,000 clones, around four fifths of them singletons. The donors, all of them Caucasian adults, lived in Nashville, Tennessee. For unsorted samples, genomic DNA was extracted from 80 million to 100 million PBMCs. Trimming at V came to 4 bases and at J to 0 bases, leaving 3 bases not matched to a gene. CDR1 and CDR2 (germline): SEHNR, FQNEAQ (reference sequence). The CDR3 has 14 amino acids. On this clone itself: As yet, its antigen is unknown.

Sequenced: PBMCs. This clonotype was obtained from a woman between 40 and 50 years old in good health. Some clones in this sample may be carry-over from other donors' samples. J is TRBJ2-7 and V is TRBV7-9; 7 bases fit TRBD2. DNA of the CDR3: TGTGCCAGCAGCTCAACGGGGGGCTCCTACGAGCAGTACTTC. Its protein is CASSSTGGSYEQYF.